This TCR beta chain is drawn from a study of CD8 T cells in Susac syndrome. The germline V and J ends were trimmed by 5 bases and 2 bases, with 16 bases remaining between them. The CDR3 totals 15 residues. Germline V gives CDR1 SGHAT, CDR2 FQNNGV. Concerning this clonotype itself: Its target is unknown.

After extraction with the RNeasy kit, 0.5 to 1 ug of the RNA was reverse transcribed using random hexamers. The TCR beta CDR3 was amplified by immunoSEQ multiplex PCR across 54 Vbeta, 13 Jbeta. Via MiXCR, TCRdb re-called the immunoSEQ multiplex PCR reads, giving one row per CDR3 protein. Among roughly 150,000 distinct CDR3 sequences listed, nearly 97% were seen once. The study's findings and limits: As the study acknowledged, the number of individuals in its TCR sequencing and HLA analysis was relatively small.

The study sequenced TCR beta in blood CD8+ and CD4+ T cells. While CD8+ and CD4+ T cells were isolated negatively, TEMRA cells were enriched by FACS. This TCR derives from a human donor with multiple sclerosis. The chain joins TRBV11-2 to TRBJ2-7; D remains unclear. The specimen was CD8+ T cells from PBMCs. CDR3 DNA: TGTGCCAGCAGCAACCCGAATCAGGCGACCTACGAGCAGTACTTC. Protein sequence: CASSNPNQATYEQYF.